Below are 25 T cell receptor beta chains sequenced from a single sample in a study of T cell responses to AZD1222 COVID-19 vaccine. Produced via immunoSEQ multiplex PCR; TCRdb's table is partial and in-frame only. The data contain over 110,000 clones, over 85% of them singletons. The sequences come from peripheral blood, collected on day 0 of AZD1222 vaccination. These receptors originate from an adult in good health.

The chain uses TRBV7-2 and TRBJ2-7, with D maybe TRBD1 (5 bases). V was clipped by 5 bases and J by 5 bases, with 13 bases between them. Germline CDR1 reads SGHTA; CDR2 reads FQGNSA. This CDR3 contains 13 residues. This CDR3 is CASSPQVSDEQYF. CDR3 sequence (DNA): TGTGCCAGCAGCCCACAGGTTTCTGACGAGCAGTACTTC.

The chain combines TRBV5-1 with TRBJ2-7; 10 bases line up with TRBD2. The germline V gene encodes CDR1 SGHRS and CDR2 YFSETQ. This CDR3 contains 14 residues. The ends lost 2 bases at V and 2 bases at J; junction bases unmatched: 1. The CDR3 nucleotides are TGCGCCAGCAGCTTAGCGGGAGGGCCCTACGAGCAGTACTTC. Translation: CASSLAGGPYEQYF.

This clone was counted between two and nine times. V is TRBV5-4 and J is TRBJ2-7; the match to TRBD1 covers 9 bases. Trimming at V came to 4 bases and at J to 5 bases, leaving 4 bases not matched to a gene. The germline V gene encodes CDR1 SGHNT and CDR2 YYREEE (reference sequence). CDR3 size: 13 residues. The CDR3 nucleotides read TGTGCCAGCAGCCCCCGGGACAGGGACGAGCAGTACTTC. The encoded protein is CASSPRDRDEQYF.

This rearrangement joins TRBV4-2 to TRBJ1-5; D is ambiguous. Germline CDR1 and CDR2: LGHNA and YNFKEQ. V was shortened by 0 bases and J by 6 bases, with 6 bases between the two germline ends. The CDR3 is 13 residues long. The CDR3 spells CASSQEMGQPQHF. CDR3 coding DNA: TGTGCCAGCAGCCAAGAGATGGGTCAGCCCCAGCATTTT.

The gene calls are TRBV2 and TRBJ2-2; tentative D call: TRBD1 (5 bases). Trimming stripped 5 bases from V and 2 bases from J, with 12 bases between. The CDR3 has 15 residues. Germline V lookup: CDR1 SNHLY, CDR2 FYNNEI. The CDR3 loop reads CASSTQGLNTGELFF. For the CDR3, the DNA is TGTGCCAGCAGTACGCAGGGTCTAAACACCGGGGAGCTGTTTTTT.

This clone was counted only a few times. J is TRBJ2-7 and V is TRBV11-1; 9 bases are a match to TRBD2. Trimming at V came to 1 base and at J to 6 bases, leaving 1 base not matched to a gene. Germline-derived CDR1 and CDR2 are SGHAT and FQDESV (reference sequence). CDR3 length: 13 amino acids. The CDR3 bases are TGTGCCAGCAGCTTAGATAGCGGGAGCGAGCAGTACTTC. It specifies CASSLDSGSEQYF.

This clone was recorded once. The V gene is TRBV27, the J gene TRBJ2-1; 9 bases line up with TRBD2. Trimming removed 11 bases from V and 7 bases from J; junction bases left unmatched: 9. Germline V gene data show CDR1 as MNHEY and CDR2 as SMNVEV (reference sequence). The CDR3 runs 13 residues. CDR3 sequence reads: CACGTSRLNEQFF. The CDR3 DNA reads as TGTGCCTGCGGGACTAGCAGACTGAATGAGCAGTTCTTC.

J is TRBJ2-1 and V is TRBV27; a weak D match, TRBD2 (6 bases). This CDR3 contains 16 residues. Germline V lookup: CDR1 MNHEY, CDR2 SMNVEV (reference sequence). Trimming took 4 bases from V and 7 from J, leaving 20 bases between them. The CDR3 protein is CASSSFPGDSLNEQFF. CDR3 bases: TGTGCCAGCAGTTCCTTTCCGGGAGATAGTCTGAATGAGCAGTTCTTC.

The CDR3 spells CASRMTGGETQYF. The DNA of the CDR3 is TGTGCCAGCAGAATGACAGGGGGCGAGACCCAGTACTTC. The genes are TRBV6-5 and TRBJ2-5, with TRBD1 matching 10 bases. Germline CDR1 MNHEY, CDR2 SVGAGI. The CDR3 has 13 amino acids. The V and J ends lost 6 bases and 5 bases, in that order; junction bases with no gene match: 3.

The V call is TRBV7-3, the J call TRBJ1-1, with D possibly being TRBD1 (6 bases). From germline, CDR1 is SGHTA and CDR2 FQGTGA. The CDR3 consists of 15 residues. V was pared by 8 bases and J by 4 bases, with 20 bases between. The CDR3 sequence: CASGPGGAPGTEAFF. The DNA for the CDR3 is TGTGCCAGCGGTCCGGGGGGGGCCCCGGGCACTGAAGCTTTCTTT.

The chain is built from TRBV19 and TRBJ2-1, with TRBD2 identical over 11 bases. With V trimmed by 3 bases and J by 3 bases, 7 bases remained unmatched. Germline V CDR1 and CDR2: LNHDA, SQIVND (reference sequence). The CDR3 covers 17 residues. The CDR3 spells CASSILLAGGHYNEQFF. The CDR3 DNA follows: TGTGCCAGTAGTATTCTCTTAGCGGGAGGGCACTACAATGAGCAGTTCTTC.

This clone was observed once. The CDR3 region has the DNA TGTGCCAGCAGTGGGACAGCGAACACCGGGGAGCTGTTTTTT. This gives the protein CASSGTANTGELFF. This chain connects TRBV2 to TRBJ2-2; maybe TRBD1 (6 bases). The length of the CDR3 is 14 residues. Germline V gene sequence: CDR1 SNHLY, CDR2 FYNNEI. V was trimmed by 4 bases and J by 0 bases, leaving 6 bases between them.

The CDR3 nucleotides are TGCGCCAGCAGCTTGGCGGTACAGGGGGGCACCGGGGAGCTGTTTTTT. Its protein is CASSLAVQGGTGELFF. The V call is TRBV5-1, the J call TRBJ2-2; 8 bases agree with TRBD1. The CDR3 length is 16 residues. V lost 0 bases to trimming and J lost 4 bases; unmatched junction nucleotides: 5. Germline CDR1 SGHRS, CDR2 YFSETQ. The full variable domain, rest sourced from reference TRBV5-1 and TRBJ2-2, is KAGVTQTPRYLIKTRGQQVTLSCSPISGHRSVSWYQQTPGQGLQFLFEYFSETQRNKGNFPGRFSGRQFSNSRSEMNVSTLELGDSALYLCASSLAVQGGTGELFFGEGSRLTVL.

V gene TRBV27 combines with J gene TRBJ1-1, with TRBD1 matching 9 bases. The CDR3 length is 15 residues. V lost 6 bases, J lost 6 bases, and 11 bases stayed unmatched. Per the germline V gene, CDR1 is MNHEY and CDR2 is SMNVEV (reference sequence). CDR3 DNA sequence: TGTGCCAGCAGCCGATGGGGACAGGGAATATCTGAAGCTTTCTTT. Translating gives CASSRWGQGISEAFF.

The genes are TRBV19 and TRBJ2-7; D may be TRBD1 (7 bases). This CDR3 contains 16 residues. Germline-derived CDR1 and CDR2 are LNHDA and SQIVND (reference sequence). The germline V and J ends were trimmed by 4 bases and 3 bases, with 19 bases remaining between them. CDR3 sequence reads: CASSTTKGARDYEQYF. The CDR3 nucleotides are TGTGCCAGTAGTACCACTAAGGGGGCGCGGGACTACGAGCAGTACTTC.

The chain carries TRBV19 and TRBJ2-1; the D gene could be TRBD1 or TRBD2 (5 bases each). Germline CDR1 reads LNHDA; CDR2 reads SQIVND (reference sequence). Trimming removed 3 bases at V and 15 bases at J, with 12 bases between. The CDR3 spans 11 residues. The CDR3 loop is CASSIGDRLFF. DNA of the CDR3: TGTGCCAGTAGTATCGGGGACCGGCTGTTCTTC.

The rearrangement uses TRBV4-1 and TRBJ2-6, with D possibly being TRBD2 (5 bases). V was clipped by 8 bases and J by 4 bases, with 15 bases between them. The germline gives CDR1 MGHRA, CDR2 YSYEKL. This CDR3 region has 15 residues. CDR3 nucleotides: TGCGCCAGCGAATTAGCGACCACCGGGGCCAACGTCCTGACTTTC. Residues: CASELATTGANVLTF.

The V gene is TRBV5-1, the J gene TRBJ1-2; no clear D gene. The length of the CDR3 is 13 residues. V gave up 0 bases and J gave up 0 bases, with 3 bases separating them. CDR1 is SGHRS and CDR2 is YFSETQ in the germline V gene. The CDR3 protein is CASSLEPNYGYTF. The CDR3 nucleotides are TGCGCCAGCAGCTTGGAACCTAACTATGGCTACACCTTC.

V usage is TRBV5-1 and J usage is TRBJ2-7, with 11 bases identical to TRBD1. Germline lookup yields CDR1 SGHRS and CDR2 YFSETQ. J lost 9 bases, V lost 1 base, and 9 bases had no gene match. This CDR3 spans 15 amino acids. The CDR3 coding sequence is TGCGCCAGCAGCTTGATGGGACAGGGGGGTGGCGGGCAGTACTTC. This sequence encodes CASSLMGQGGGGQYF.

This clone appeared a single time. CDR3 bases: TGTGCCAGTCGGACAGGGAGCTCTGGAAACACCATATATTTT. Its protein is CASRTGSSGNTIYF. The chain couples TRBV19 to TRBJ1-3; 8 bases align to TRBD1. V trimming: 8 bases; J trimming: 0 bases; junction bases outside the gene matches: 3. Germline CDR1 LNHDA, CDR2 SQIVND (reference sequence). This CDR3 spans 14 amino acids. Full variable domain (missing parts from reference TRBV19 and TRBJ1-3): DGGITQSPKYLFRKEGQNVTLSCEQNLNHDAMYWYRQDPGQGLRLIYYSQIVNDFQKGDIAEGYSVSREKKESFPLTVTSAQKNPTAFYLCASRTGSSGNTIYFGEGSWLTVV.

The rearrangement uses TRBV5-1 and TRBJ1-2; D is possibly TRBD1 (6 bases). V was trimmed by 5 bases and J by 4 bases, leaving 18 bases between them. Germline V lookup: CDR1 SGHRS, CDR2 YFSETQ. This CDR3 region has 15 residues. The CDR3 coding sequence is TGCGCCAGCAGGGACAGCGTTCATCCTGGCTATGGCTACACCTTC. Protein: CASRDSVHPGYGYTF.

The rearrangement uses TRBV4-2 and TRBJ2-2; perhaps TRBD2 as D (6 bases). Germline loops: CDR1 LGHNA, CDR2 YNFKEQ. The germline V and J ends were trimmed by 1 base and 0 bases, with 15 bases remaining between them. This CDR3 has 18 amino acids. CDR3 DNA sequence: TGTGCCAGCAGCCAAGCCTCCGGGACTGCATCGAACACCGGGGAGCTGTTTTTT. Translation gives CASSQASGTASNTGELFF.

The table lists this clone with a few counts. CDR3: CASSQIRGGSEQFF. Written as DNA, the CDR3 is TGTGCCAGCAGCCAGATCAGGGGTGGAAGTGAGCAGTTCTTC. The V gene is TRBV3-1 (or the pseudogene TRBV3-2), the J gene TRBJ2-1; possible D gene TRBD1, 6 bases. CDR1 and CDR2 from the germline V gene are LGHDT and YNNKEL (reference sequence). The CDR3 loop spans 14 amino acids. Trimming pared 3 bases from V and 9 bases from J, leaving 15 bases between.

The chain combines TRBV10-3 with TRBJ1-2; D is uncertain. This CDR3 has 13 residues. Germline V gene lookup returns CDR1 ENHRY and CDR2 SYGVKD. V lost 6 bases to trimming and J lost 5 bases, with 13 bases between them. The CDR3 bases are TGTGCCATCAGCTTAGACGGAGGATATGGCTACACCTTC. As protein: CAISLDGGYGYTF.

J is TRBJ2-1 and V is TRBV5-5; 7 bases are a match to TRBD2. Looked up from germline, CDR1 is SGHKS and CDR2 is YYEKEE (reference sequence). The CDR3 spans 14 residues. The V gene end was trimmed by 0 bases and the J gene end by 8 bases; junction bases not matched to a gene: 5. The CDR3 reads CASSLVEGRDEQFF. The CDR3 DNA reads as TGTGCCAGCAGCTTGGTAGAGGGGAGGGATGAGCAGTTCTTC.